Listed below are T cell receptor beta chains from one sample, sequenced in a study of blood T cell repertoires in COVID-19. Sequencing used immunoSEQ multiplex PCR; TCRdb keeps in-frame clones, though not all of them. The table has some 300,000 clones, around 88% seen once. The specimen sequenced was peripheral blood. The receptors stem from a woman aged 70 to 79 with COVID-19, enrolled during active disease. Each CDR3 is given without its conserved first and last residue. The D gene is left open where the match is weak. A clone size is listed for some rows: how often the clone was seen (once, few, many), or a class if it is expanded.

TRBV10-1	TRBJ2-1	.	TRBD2	ASSDQRGGSEQF
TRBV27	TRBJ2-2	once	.	ASSPGLAGTGELF
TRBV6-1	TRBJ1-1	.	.	ASSEQGQAEAF
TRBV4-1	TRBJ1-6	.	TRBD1	ASSQLRGQGNSPLH
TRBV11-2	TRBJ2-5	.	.	ASSPFDSSETQY
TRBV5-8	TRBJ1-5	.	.	ASSLTGRNQPQH
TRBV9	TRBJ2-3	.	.	ASSVPQGLVDTQY
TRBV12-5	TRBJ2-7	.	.	ASGWGLNYEQY
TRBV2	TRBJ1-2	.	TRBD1	ASSEAPQGARGYT
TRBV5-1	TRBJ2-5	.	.	ASSLSTRSQETQY
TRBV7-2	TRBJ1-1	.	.	ASSLQGYSNTEAF
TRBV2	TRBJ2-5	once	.	ASSEVAGVYGETQY
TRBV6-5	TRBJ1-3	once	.	ASSGGTRNTIY
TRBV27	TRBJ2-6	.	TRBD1	ASSRTTGGSGANVLT
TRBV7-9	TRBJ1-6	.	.	ASSLSGGDSPLH
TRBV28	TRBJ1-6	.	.	ASSLWDTAQSPLH
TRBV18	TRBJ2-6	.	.	ASSPQVTSGANVLT
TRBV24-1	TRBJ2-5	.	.	ATSDSGLGGETQY
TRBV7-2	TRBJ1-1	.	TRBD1	ASRVGQGEAF
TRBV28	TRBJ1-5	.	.	ASSTVNQPQH
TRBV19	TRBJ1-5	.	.	ATRWQVDQPQH
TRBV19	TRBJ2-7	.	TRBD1	ASSAGTGTYEQY
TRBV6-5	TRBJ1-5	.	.	ASSYSGRGDQPQH
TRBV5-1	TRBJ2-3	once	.	ASSFQGNPPSTDTQY